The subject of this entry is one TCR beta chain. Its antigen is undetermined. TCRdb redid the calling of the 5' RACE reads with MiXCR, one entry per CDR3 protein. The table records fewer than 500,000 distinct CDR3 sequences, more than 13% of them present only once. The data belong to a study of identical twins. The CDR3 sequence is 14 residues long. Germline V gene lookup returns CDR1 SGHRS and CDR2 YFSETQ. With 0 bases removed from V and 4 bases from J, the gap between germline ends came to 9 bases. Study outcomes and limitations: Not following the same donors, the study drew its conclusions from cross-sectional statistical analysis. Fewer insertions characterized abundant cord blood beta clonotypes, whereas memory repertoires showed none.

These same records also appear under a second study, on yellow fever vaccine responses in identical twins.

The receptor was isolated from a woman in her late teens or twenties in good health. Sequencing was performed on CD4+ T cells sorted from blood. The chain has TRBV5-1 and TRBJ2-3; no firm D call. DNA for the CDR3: TGCGCCAGCAGCTTGGCCCCTGGGGCAGATACGCAGTATTTT. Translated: CASSLAPGADTQYF.